The TCR beta chain under discussion was sequenced for a study of blood T cell repertoires in COVID-19. At the level of the study: The United States, Italy and Spain provided the acute and convalescent COVID-19 samples.

V gave up 4 bases and J gave up 4 bases, with 10 bases separating them. This CDR3 spans 12 amino acids. In germline, CDR1 is SQVTM, CDR2 ANQGSEA. Data came from immunoSEQ multiplex PCR; TCRdb stores just in-frame clones and leaves some out. The sample carries under 350,000 clones, around 89% recorded once. This clonotype was sampled from a man aged 35-49 years with acute or convalescent COVID-19. Sequencing input: peripheral blood. The chain employs TRBV29-1 and TRBJ1-2; a possible D gene is TRBD1 (5 bases). The CDR3 loop is CSVGGGAYGYTF. Here the CDR3 DNA reads TGCAGCGTTGGAGGCGGGGCCTATGGCTACACCTTC. Full variable domain (missing parts from reference TRBV29-1 and TRBJ1-2): SAVISQKPSRDICQRGTSLTIQCQVDSQVTMMFWYRQQPGQSLTLIATANQGSEATYESGFVIDKFPISRPNLTFSTLTVSNMSPEDSSIYLCSVGGGAYGYTFGSGTRLTVV.